These T cell receptor beta chains were read from a single sample in a study of cytomegalovirus exposure and HLA in healthy donors. Measured with immunoSEQ multiplex PCR; TCRdb has only the in-frame clones, and not every one. The sample consists of some 220,000 clones, around 89% of them appearing once. The sample taken for sequencing was PBMCs. The source of these receptors is a woman between 18 and 30 years old in good health and CMV-seronegative. The CDR3 runs from the conserved cysteine through the conserved F or W.

V,CDR3
TRBV5-4,CASSSGTSAGNEQFF
TRBV5-4,CASSFGAKNTEAFF
TRBV7-7,CASSSGLAGVSGELFF
TRBV19,CASSIGGGTSYEQYF
TRBV7-9,CASSFVGNQPQHF
TRBV27,CASSFSRENTEAFF
TRBV6-5,CASSYSTGGLYEQYF
TRBV5-1,CASSYVAGTGSYYEQYF
TRBV5-5,CASSLGPGGNEQYF
TRBV15,CATSGGAGTGAYEQYF
TRBV6-5,CASSSGLAGASLFF
TRBV19,CASSVRDNNQPQHF
TRBV18,CASSQTGISGNTIYF
TRBV30,CAWAGQDFFHYGYTF
TRBV7-7,CASSEGRVANEKLFF
TRBV6-5,CASSRKGVNYGYTF
TRBV27,CASSLEGAHGYTF
TRBV18,CASSPRSGGPGELFF
TRBV6-5,CASSYTGGNTEAFF
TRBV21-1,CASSKGGERRGSYNEQFF
TRBV5-6,CASSLSGAQYF
TRBV11-2,CASSLNLGGRADTQYF
TRBV13,CASSLVAGPSYEQYF
TRBV10-3,CAISEGASAMDTQYF
TRBV19,CASSLYMSGGLEQYF
TRBV7-2,CASSLARGQPQHF
TRBV11-2,CASSGDGEGTGELFF
TRBV19,CASSSGTRITGELFF
TRBV30,CAWSRWGETQYF
TRBV11-2,CASSSASGQGQIDTQYF
TRBV4-2,CASSQDPGSQPQHF
TRBV19,CASSLLDSFYGYTF
TRBV10-3,CAISIQENTEAFF
TRBV23-1,CASSTGPYGYTF
TRBV7-6,CASSLEGTATYEQYF
TRBV18,CASSSGVSEQYF
TRBV7-2,CASSLRGGVKVGELFF
TRBV11-2,CASSPVGQAYFSYEQYF
TRBV7-6,CASSWGQGNTDTQYF
TRBV27,CASSLGQGGSSPLHF
TRBV29-1,CSVPGTGTGLGYGYTF
TRBV27,CASTPDRPNTGELFF
TRBV11-2,CASSLVSTSGAGTTQYF
TRBV15,CATSRERGGGETQYF
TRBV6-5,CASSWDRGTDTQYF
TRBV2,CASSEFGGEGQPQHF
TRBV29-1,CSVTGLAGADEQFF
TRBV2,CASRVVSGGSDTQYF